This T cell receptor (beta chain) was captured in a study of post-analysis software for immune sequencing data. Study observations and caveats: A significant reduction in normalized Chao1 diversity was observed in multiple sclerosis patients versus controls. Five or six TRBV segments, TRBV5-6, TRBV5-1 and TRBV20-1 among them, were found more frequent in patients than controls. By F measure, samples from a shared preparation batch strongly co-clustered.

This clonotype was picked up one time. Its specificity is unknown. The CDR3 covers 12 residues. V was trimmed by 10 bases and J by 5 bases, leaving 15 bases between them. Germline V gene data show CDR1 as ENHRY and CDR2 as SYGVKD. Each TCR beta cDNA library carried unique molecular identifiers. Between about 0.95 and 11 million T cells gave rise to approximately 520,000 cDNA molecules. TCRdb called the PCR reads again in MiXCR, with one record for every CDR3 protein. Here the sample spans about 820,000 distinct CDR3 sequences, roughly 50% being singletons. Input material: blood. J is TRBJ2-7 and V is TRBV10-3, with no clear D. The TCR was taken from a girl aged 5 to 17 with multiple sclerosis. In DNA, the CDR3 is TGTGCCACCGGACCGGCCTACCACGAGCAGTACTTC. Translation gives CATGPAYHEQYF.